This T cell receptor beta chain was profiled in a study of OX40 agonist ivuxolimab in advanced cancers. About the research overall: Patients' therapy was ivuxolimab, an antibody that acts as an agonist of OX40 (CD134). A diagnosis of hepatocellular carcinoma, melanoma, renal cell or head and neck cancer was present in dose-escalation patients. The eligibility criteria allowed prior anti-PD-1, anti-PD-L1 or anti-CTLA-4 therapy, and around 40% had some.

Per the germline V gene, CDR1 is LNHDA and CDR2 is SQIVND (reference sequence). The CDR3 consists of 17 residues. Trimming pared 4 bases from V and 1 base from J, leaving 19 bases between. Clones were read by immunoSEQ multiplex PCR, and TCRdb kept only the in-frame ones, dropping some. The sample has about 81,000 clones; approximately 94% are singletons. Sequenced material: CD4+ or CD8+ T cells sorted from blood, taken in a trial of the OX40 agonist ivuxolimab. The genes are TRBV19 and TRBJ2-5, with D perhaps TRBD2 (7 bases). The clonotype comes from an adult with an advanced solid tumor such as melanoma, head and neck, liver or kidney cancer. CDR3 sequence: CASSKGGQGSLQETQYF. CDR3 nucleotide sequence: TGTGCCAGTAGTAAGGGAGGGCAGGGGTCCCTCCAAGAGACCCAGTACTTC.